This T cell receptor (beta chain) comes out of a study of CD8 T cells in Susac syndrome. General study points: The authors acknowledged that the study's TCR sequencing and HLA analysis involved relatively few individuals.

Germline assignment: CDR1 SQVTM and CDR2 ANQGSEA. This CDR3 has 13 residues. V shed 4 bases and J shed 7 bases, with 13 bases lying between them. With random hexamers, reverse transcription was performed on 0.5 to 1 ug of RNA. TCR beta CDR3 was amplified by immunoSEQ covering 54 Vbeta and 13 Jbeta. TCRdb itself ran the immunoSEQ multiplex PCR reads through MiXCR, one entry per CDR3 protein. This sample has roughly 130,000 distinct CDR3 sequences, with approximately 96% found just once. Bulk CD8+ and CD4+ cells came from magnetic negative isolation; CD8+ TEMRA by FACS. Note on this clonotype: The antigen is undetermined.

The specimen sequenced was CD4+ T cells from PBMCs. The receptor's source is a human donor with multiple sclerosis. The V gene is TRBV29-1, the J gene TRBJ1-4; D possibly corresponds to TRBD1 (6 bases). This CDR3 reads CSVVWGLGEKLFF. CDR3 sequence (DNA): TGCAGCGTTGTTTGGGGGCTGGGTGAAAAACTGTTTTTT.